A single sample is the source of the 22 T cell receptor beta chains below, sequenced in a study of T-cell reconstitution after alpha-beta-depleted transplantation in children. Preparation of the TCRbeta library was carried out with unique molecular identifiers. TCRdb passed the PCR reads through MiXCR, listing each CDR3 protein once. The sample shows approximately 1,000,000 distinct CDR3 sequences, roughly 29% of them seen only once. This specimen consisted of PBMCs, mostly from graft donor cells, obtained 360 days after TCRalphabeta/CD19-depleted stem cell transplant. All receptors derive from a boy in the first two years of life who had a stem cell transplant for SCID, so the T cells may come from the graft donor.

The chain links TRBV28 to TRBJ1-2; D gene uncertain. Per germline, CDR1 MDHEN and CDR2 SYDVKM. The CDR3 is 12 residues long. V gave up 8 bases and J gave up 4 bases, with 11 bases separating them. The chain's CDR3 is CASGSGFYGYTF. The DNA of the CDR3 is TGTGCCAGCGGTTCCGGGTTCTATGGCTACACCTTC.

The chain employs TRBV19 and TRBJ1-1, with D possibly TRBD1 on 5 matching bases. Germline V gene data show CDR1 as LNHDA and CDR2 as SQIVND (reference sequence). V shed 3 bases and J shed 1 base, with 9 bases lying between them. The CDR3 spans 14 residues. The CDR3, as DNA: TGTGCCAGTAGTATTGGCGGGGGGAACACTGAAGCTTTCTTT. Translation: CASSIGGGNTEAFF.

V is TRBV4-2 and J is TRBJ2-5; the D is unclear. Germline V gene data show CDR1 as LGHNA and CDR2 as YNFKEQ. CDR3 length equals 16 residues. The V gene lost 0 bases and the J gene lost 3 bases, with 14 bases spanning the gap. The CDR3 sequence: CASSQDLRPTKETQYF. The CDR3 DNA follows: TGTGCCAGCAGCCAAGATTTGCGGCCAACCAAAGAGACCCAGTACTTC.

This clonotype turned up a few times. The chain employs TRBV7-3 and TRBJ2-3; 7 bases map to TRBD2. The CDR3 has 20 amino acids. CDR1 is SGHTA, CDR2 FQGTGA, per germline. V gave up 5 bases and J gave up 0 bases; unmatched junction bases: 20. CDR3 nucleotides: TGTGCCAGCAGCCCCGTCGGGGGAGGGGCCTTTCTCTCTAGCACAGATACGCAGTATTTT. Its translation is CASSPVGGGAFLSSTDTQYF.

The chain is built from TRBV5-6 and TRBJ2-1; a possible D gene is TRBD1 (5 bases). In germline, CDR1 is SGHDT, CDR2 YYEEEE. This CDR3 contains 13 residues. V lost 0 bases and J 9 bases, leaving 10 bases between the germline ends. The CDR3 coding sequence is TGTGCCAGCAGCTTGGGCAGGGTCGTTGAGCAGTTCTTC. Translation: CASSLGRVVEQFF.

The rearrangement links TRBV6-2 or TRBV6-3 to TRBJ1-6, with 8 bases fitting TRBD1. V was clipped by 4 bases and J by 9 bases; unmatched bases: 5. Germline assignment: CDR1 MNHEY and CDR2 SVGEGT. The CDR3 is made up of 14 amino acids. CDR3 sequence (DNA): TGTGCCAGCAGTTTCGACAGGGGACTTTCACCCCTCCACTTT. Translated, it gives CASSFDRGLSPLHF.

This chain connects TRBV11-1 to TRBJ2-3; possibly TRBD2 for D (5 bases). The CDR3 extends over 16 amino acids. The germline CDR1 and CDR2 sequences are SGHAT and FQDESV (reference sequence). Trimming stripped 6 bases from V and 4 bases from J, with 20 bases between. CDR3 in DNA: TGTGCCAGCAGGCGTCTACCGGGGATTGAATCAGATACGCAGTATTTT. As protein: CASRRLPGIESDTQYF.

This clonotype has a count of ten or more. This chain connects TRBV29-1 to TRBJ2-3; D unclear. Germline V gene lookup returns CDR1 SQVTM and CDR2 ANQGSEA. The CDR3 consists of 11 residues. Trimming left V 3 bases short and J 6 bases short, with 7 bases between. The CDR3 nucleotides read TGCAGCGTTGAGGTTGGCGATACGCAGTATTTT. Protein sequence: CSVEVGDTQYF.

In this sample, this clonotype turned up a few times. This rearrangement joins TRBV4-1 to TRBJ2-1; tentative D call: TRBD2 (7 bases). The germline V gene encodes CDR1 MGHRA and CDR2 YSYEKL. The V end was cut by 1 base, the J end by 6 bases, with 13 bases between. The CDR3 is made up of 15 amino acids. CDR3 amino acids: CASSQVGGATNEQFF. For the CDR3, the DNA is TGCGCCAGCAGCCAAGTAGGGGGGGCTACCAATGAGCAGTTCTTC.

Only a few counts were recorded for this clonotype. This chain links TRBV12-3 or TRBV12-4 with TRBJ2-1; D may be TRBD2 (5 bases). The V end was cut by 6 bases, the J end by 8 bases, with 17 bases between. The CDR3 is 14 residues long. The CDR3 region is CASSSLPLEDEQFF. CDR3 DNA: TGTGCCAGCAGCTCACTTCCCCTGGAGGATGAGCAGTTCTTC.

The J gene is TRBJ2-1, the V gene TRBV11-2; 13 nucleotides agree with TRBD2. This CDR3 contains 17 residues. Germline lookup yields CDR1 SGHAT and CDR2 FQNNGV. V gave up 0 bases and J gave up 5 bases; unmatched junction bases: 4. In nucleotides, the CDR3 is TGTGCCAGCAGCTTAGACGGACTAGCGGGGGTTAACAATGAGCAGTTCTTC. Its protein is CASSLDGLAGVNNEQFF.

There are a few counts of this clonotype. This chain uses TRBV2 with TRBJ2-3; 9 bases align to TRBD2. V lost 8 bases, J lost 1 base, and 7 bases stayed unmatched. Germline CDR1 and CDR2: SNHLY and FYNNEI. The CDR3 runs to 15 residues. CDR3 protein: CASWLAGARTDTQYF. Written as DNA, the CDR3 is TGTGCCAGCTGGTTAGCGGGGGCCCGCACAGATACGCAGTATTTT.

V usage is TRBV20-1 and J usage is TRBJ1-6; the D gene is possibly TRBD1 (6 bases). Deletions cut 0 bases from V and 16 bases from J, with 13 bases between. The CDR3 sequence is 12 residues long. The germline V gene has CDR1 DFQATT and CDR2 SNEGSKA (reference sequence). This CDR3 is CSARDKGGGLHF. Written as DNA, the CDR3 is TGCAGTGCTAGAGATAAGGGGGGAGGGCTCCACTTT.

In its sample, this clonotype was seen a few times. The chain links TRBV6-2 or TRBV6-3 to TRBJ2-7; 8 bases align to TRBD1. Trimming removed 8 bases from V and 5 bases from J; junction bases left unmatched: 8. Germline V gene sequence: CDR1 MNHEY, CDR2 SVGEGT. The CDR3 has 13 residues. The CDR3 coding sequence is TGTGCCAGCCACGGACAGGGAAAACACGAGCAGTACTTC. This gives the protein CASHGQGKHEQYF.

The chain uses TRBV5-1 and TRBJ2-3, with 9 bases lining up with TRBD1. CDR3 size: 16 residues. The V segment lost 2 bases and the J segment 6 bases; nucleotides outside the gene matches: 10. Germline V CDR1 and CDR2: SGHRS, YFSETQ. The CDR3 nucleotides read TGCGCCAGCAGCTTTCAACAGGGGGCTATGGGTGATACGCAGTATTTT. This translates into CASSFQQGAMGDTQYF. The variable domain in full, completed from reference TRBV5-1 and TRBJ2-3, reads KAGVTQTPRYLIKTRGQQVTLSCSPISGHRSVSWYQQTPGQGLQFLFEYFSETQRNKGNFPGRFSGRQFSNSRSEMNVSTLELGDSALYLCASSFQQGAMGDTQYFGPGTRLTVL.

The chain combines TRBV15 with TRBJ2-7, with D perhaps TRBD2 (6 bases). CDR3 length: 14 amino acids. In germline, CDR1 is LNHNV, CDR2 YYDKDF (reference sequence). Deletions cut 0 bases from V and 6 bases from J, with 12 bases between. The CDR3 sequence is CATSRDRAGREQYF. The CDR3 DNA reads TGTGCCACCAGCAGAGATCGGGCGGGACGCGAGCAGTACTTC.

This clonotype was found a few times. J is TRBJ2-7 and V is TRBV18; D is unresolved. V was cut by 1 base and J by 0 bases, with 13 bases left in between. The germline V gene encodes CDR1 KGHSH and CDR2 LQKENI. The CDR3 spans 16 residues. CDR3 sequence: CASSPQVNSVSYEQYF. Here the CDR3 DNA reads TGTGCCAGCTCACCACAAGTTAACAGCGTCTCCTACGAGCAGTACTTC.

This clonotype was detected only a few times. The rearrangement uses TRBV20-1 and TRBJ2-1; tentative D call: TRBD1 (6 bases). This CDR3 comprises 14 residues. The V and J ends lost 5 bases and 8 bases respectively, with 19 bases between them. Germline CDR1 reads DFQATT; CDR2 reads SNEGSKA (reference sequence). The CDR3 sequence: CSAGLAGEPHEQFF. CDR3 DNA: TGCAGTGCTGGTTTGGCAGGGGAGCCCCATGAGCAGTTCTTC.

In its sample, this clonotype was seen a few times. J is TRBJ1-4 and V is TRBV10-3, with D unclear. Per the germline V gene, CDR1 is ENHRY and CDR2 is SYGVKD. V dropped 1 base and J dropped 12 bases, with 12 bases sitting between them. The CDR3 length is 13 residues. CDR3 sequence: CAISEFLGTELFF. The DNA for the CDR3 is TGTGCCATCAGTGAGTTTTTGGGTACGGAACTGTTTTTT.

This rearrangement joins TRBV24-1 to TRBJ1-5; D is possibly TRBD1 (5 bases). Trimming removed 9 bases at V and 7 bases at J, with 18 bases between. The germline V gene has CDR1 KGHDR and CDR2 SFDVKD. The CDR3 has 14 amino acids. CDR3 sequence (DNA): TGTGCCACCGCCCCTTCGGGGCAGAGACAGCCCCAGCATTTT. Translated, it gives CATAPSGQRQPQHF.

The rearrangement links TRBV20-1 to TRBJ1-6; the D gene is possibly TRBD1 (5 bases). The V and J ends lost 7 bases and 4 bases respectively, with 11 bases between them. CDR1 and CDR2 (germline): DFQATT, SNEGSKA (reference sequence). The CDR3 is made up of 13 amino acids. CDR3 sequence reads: CSVWDGYNSPLHF. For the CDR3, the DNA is TGCAGTGTGTGGGACGGATATAATTCACCCCTCCACTTT.

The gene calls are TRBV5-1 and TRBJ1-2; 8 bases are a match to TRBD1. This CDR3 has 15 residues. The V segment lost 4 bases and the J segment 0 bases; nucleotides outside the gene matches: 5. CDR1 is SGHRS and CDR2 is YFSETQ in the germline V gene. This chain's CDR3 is CASSPGQGANYGYTF. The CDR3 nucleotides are TGCGCCAGCAGCCCCGGACAGGGAGCTAACTATGGCTACACCTTC.